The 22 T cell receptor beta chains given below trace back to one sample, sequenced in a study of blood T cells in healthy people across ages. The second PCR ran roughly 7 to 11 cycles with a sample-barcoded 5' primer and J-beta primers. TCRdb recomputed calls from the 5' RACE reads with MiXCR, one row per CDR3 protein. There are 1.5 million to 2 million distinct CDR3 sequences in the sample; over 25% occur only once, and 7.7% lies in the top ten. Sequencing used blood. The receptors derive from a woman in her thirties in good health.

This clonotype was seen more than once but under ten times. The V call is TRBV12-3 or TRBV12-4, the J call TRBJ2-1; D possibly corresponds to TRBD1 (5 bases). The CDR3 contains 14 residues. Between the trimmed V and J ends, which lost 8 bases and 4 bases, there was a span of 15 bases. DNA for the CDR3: TGTGCCAGCCTAAGGGGAAACCATTACAATGAGCAGTTCTTC. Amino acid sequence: CASLRGNHYNEQFF.

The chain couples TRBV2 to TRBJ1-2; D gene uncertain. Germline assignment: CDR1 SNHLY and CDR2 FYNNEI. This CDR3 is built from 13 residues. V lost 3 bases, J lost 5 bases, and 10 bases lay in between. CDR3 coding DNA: TGTGCCAGCAGTGAGGGCCTGGTGTATGGCTACACCTTC. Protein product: CASSEGLVYGYTF. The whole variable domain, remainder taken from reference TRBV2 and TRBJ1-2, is EPEVTQTPSHQVTQMGQEVILRCVPISNHLYFYWYRQILGQKVEFLVSFYNNEISEKSEIFDDQFSVERPDGSNFTLKIRSTKLEDSAMYFCASSEGLVYGYTFGSGTRLTVV.

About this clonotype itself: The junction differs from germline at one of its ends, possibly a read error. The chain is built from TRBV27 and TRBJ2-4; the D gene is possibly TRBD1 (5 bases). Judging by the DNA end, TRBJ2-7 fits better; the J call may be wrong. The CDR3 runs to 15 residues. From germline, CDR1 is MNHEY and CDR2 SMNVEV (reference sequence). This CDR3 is CAGSLWSGRTYEQYF. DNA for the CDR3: TGTGCCGGCAGTCTATGGTCAGGGCGGACCTACGAGCAGTACTTC.

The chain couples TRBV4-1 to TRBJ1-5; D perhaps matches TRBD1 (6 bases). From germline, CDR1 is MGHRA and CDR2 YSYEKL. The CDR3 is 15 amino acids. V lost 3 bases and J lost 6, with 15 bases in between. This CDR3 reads CASSQWRGGGQPQHF. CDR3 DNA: TGCGCCAGCAGCCAGTGGAGGGGAGGGGGTCAGCCCCAGCATTTT.

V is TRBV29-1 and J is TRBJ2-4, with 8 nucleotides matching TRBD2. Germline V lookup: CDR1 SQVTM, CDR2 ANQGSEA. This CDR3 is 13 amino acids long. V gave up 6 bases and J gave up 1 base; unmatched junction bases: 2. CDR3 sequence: CSVGGDAKNIQYF. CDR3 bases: TGCAGCGTCGGGGGGGACGCCAAAAACATTCAGTACTTC.

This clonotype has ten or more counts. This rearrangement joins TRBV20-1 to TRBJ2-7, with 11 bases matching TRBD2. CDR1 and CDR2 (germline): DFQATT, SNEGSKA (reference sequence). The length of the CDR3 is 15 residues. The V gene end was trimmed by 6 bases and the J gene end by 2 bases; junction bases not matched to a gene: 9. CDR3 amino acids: CSARSGTSGPYEQYF. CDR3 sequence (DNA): TGCAGTGCCAGATCCGGGACTAGCGGTCCCTACGAGCAGTACTTC.

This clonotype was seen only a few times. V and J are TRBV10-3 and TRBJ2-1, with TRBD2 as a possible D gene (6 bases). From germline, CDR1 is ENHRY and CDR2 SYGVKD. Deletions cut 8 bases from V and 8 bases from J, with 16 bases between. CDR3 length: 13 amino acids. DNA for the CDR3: TGTGCCATCGGAGGTGGGGGGTTCGATGAGCAGTTCTTC. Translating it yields CAIGGGGFDEQFF.

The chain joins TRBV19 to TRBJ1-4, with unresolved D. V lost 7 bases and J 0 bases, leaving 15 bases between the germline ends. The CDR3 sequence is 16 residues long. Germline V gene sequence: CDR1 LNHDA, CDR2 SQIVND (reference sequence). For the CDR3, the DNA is TGTGCCAGTAAACCCCCGACGCCTGCAACTAATGAAAAACTGTTTTTT. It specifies CASKPPTPATNEKLFF.

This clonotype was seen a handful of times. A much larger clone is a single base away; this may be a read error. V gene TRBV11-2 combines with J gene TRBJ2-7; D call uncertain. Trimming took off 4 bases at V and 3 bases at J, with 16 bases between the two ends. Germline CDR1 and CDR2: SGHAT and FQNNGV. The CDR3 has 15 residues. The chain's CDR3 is CASSSKTLTSYEQYF. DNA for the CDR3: TGTGCCAGCAGCTCAAAAACTCTGACAAGCTACGAGCAGTACTTC. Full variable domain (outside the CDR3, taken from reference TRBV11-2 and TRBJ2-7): EAGVAQSPRYKIIEKRQSVAFWCNPISGHATLYWYQQILGQGPKLLIQFQNNGVVDDSQLPKDRFSAERLKGVDSTLKIQPAKLEDSAVYLCASSSKTLTSYEQYFGPGTRLTVT.

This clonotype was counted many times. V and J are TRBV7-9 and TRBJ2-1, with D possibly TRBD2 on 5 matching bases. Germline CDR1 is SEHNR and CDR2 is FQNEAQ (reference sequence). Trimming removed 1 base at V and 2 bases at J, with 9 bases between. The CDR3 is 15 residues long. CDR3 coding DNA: TGTGCCAGCAGCTTAGACCAGAGGGCCTACAATGAGCAGTTCTTC. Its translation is CASSLDQRAYNEQFF. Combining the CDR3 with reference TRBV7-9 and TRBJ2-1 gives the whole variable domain DTGVSQNPRHKITKRGQNVTFRCDPISEHNRLYWYRQTLGQGPEFLTYFQNEAQLEKSRLLSDRFSAERPKGSFSTLEIQRTEQGDSAMYLCASSLDQRAYNEQFFGPGTRLTVL.

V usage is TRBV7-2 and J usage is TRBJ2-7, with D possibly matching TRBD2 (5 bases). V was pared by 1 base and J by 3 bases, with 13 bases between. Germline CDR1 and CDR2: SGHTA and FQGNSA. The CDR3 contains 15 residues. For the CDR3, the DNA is TGTGCCAGCAGCTTAGTTGGGATCGGAGGCTACGAGCAGTACTTC. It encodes CASSLVGIGGYEQYF.

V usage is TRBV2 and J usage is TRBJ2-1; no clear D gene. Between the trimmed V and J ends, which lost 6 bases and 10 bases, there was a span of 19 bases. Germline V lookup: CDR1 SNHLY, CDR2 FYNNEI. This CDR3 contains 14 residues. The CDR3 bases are TGTGCCAGCAGGACCCCCATATATTCCGACGAGCAGTTCTTC. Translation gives CASRTPIYSDEQFF.

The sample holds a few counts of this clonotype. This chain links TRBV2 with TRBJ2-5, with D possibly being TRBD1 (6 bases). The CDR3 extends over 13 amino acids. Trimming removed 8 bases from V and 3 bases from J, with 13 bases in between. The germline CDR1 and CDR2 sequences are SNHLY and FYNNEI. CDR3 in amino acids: CASGRDTEETQYF. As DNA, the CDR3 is TGTGCCAGCGGCCGGGACACAGAAGAGACCCAGTACTTC.

The CDR3 DNA reads as TGTGCCACCAGCACTCGGATTCAGGGGGCGGGGGAGCAGTACTTC. It is translated as CATSTRIQGAGEQYF. The V gene is TRBV15, the J gene TRBJ2-5, with a tentative D call TRBD1 (8 bases). There are 15 residues in the CDR3. Germline V gene lookup returns CDR1 LNHNV and CDR2 YYDKDF (reference sequence). Trimming left V 4 bases short and J 11 bases short, with 23 bases between.

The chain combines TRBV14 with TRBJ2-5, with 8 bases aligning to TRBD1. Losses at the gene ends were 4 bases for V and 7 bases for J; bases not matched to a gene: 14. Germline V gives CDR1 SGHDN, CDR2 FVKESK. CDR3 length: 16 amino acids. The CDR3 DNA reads TGTGCCAGCAGCCGAAGCTCGACAGGGGTCCAGAGGACCCAGTACTTC. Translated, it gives CASSRSSTGVQRTQYF.

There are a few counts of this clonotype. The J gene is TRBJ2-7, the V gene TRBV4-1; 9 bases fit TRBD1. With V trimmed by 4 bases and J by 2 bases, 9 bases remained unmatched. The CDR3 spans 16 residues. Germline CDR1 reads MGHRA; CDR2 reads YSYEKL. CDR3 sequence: CASSPKDRGGTYEQYF. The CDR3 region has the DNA TGCGCCAGCAGCCCCAAGGACAGGGGAGGCACCTACGAGCAGTACTTC.

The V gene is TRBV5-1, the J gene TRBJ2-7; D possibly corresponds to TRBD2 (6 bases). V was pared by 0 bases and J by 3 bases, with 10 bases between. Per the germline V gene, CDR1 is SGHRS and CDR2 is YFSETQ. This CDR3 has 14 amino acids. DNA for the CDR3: TGCGCCAGCAGCTTGGGGGGGGAGTTCTACGAGCAGTACTTC. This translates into CASSLGGEFYEQYF.

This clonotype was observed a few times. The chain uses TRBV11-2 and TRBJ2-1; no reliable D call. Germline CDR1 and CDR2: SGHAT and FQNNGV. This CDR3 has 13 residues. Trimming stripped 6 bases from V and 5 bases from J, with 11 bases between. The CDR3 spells CASSRPHDNEQFF. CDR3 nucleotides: TGTGCCAGCAGTCGGCCGCACGACAATGAGCAGTTCTTC.

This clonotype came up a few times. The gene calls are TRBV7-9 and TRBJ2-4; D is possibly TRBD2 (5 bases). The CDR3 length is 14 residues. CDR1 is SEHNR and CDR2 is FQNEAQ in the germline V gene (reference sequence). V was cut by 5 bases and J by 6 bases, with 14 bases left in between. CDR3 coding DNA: TGTGCCAGCAGCCCGATGAGGGTGGCAAACATTCAGTACTTC. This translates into CASSPMRVANIQYF.

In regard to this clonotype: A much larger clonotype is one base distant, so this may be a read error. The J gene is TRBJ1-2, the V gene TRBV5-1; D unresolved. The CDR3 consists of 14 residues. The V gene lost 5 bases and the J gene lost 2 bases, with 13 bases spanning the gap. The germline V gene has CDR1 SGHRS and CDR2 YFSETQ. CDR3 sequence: CASSSQAINYGYTF. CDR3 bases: TGCGCCAGCAGTTCCCAGGCAATAAACTATGGCTACACCTTC.

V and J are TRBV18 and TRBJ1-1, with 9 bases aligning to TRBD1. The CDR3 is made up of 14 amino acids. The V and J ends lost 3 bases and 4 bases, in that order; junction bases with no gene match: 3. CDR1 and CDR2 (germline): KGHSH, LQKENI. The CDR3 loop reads CASSPDRGVTEAFF. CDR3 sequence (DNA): TGTGCCAGCTCACCCGACAGGGGGGTCACTGAAGCTTTCTTT. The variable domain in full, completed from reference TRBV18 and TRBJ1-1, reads NAGVMQNPRHLVRRRGQEARLRCSPMKGHSHVYWYRQLPEEGLKFMVYLQKENIIDESGMPKERFSAEFPKEGPSILRIQQVVRGDSAAYFCASSPDRGVTEAFFGQGTRLTVV.

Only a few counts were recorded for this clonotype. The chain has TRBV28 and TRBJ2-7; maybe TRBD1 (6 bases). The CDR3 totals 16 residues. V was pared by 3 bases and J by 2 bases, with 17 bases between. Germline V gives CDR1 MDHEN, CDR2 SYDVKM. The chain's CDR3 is CASSFQQPQGPYEQYF. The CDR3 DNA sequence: TGTGCCAGCAGTTTCCAACAGCCACAGGGTCCCTACGAGCAGTACTTC.